The 32 T cell receptor beta chains listed next were all sequenced from one sample in a study of shared clonotypes between healthy human individuals. Sequencing was performed with immunoSEQ multiplex PCR; in TCRdb, only in-frame clones are kept and a portion is missing. The sample includes 2,500,000 or so clones, roughly 90% of them seen just once. Sequenced material: naive CD4+ T cells from PBMCs. Subset indicated: CD45RA+ positively selected. The receptors come from a man in his late teens or twenties in good health. Some clones in this sample may be carry-over from other donors' samples.

This chain connects TRBV5-1 to TRBJ1-2; no definite D call. Germline values: CDR1 SGHRS, CDR2 YFSETQ. Trimming cost V 0 bases and J 4 bases, with 16 bases left between them. The CDR3 is 16 amino acids. The CDR3 sequence: CASSLAGPGAGYGYTF. Here the CDR3 DNA reads TGCGCCAGCAGCTTGGCGGGCCCGGGAGCCGGCTATGGCTACACCTTC.

For the CDR3, the DNA is TGTGCCAGCAGCTTAACCGGGGGGGCTGGGGCCAACGTCCTGACTTTC. Residues: CASSLTGGAGANVLTF. The chain has TRBV7-2 and TRBJ2-6; 8 nucleotides align to TRBD2. After removal of 2 bases from V and 2 bases from J, the junction contained 2 bases not matched to a gene. The length of the CDR3 is 16 residues. The germline V gene encodes CDR1 SGHTA and CDR2 FQGNSA.

CDR3 in amino acids: CASNPSTGRVGYEQYF. The CDR3, as DNA: TGTGCCAGCAACCCAAGTACAGGGAGGGTGGGCTACGAGCAGTACTTC. This sequence joins TRBV6-6 and TRBJ2-7; weak D call: TRBD2 (7 bases). Germline values: CDR1 MNHNY, CDR2 SVGAGI (reference sequence). The CDR3 covers 16 residues. Trimming removed 7 bases from V and 3 bases from J, with 22 bases in between.

This clone was observed a single time. The rearrangement joins TRBV20-1 to TRBJ1-2; the D is unclear. The germline V and J ends were trimmed by 3 bases and 6 bases, with 5 bases remaining between them. The CDR3 consists of 10 residues. Germline V gives CDR1 DFQATT, CDR2 SNEGSKA (reference sequence). The CDR3 DNA follows: TGCAGTGCTAGCCCGAATGGCTACACCTTC. It yields the protein CSASPNGYTF.

This clone was found a few times. DNA of the CDR3: TGTGCCAGCAGCTCTACAGGGCCCACCGGGGAGCTGTTTTTT. As protein: CASSSTGPTGELFF. The rearrangement links TRBV7-9 to TRBJ2-2; maybe TRBD1 (6 bases). The V end was cut by 4 bases, the J end by 4 bases, with 10 bases between. The CDR3 length is 14 residues. Germline CDR1 reads SEHNR; CDR2 reads FQNEAQ (reference sequence).

The V call is TRBV6-5, the J call TRBJ2-7; TRBD2 matches 8 bases. CDR1 and CDR2 from the germline V gene are MNHEY and SVGAGI. V shed 7 bases and J 12 bases; nucleotides not matched to a gene: 20. The CDR3 is 15 amino acids. In nucleotides, the CDR3 is TGTGCCAGCAAGGCGTCGCGGGAGGCTGGGGTACGACGGTACTTC. Encoded protein: CASKASREAGVRRYF.

This clone was counted a single time. The chain carries TRBV18 and TRBJ2-6, with D hard to call. The ends were cut back, 1 base at V and 2 bases at J, with 3 bases in the middle. The CDR3 extends over 14 amino acids. Germline V CDR1 and CDR2: KGHSH, LQKENI. The CDR3, as DNA: TGTGCCAGCTCACCACAGACTGGGGCCAACGTCCTGACTTTC. This sequence encodes CASSPQTGANVLTF.

This clone was counted between two and nine times. This rearrangement joins TRBV7-9 to TRBJ1-1; D call uncertain. Germline V lookup: CDR1 SEHNR, CDR2 FQNEAQ (reference sequence). V lost 1 base and J lost 1, with 7 bases in between. The CDR3 has 14 residues. CDR3 in amino acids: CASSLGEKNTEAFF. CDR3 DNA: TGTGCCAGCAGCTTAGGGGAGAAGAACACTGAAGCTTTCTTT.

About this clone: Within the sample, other DNA sequences also encode this same CDR3. J is TRBJ1-5 and V is TRBV6-1; D gene unclear. Germline-derived CDR1 and CDR2 are MNHNS and SASEGT. V was cut by 5 bases and J by 0 bases, with 5 bases left in between. This CDR3 comprises 13 residues. The CDR3 is CASSWDSNQPQHF. The CDR3 DNA follows: TGTGCCAGCAGTTGGGATAGCAATCAGCCCCAGCATTTT.

This clone was seen only once. V and J are TRBV18 and TRBJ1-1, with a weak D call TRBD1 (5 bases). This CDR3 comprises 14 residues. Germline values: CDR1 KGHSH, CDR2 LQKENI. Deletions cut 4 bases from V and 7 bases from J, with 16 bases between. The CDR3: CASSLGLPGLEAFF. CDR3 DNA: TGTGCCAGCTCACTAGGACTCCCGGGGCTTGAAGCTTTCTTT. The variable domain in full, with the rest retrieved from reference TRBV18 and TRBJ1-1, is NAGVMQNPRHLVRRRGQEARLRCSPMKGHSHVYWYRQLPEEGLKFMVYLQKENIIDESGMPKERFSAEFPKEGPSILRIQQVVRGDSAAYFCASSLGLPGLEAFFGQGTRLTVV.

This chain joins TRBV27 and TRBJ2-7, with 12 bases matching TRBD2. CDR1 and CDR2 from the germline V gene are MNHEY and SMNVEV (reference sequence). The V gene end was trimmed by 4 bases and the J gene end by 3 bases; junction bases not matched to a gene: 1. This CDR3 has 14 residues. The DNA for the CDR3 is TGTGCCAGCAGTTGGACTAGCGGGAACTACGAGCAGTACTTC. Residues: CASSWTSGNYEQYF.

The chain employs TRBV6-6 and TRBJ1-6; D is ambiguous. Germline V lookup: CDR1 MNHNY, CDR2 SVGAGI (reference sequence). Trimming shortened V by 0 bases and J by 2 bases, and 8 bases separated the two germline ends. The CDR3 has 16 amino acids. CDR3 in amino acids: CASSYSLETYNSPLHF. CDR3 DNA sequence: TGTGCCAGCAGTTACTCGTTAGAGACCTATAATTCACCCCTCCACTTT.

The rearrangement uses TRBV28 and TRBJ2-7, with TRBD1 matching 7 bases. Germline V lookup: CDR1 MDHEN, CDR2 SYDVKM. The CDR3 is 15 amino acids. V lost 5 bases and J lost 5; bases outside the gene matches: 12. The CDR3 loop is CASSATTGYRHEQYF. The DNA for the CDR3 is TGTGCCAGCAGTGCGACGACAGGGTATAGACACGAGCAGTACTTC.

This chain connects TRBV15 to TRBJ2-3; 8 bases are shared with TRBD1. The trim removed 0 bases at V and 4 bases at J, leaving 3 bases unmatched. Germline CDR1 is LNHNV and CDR2 is YYDKDF (reference sequence). The CDR3 spans 15 residues. CDR3 sequence: CATSRDPTGADTQYF. For the CDR3, the DNA is TGTGCCACCAGCAGAGACCCGACAGGGGCAGATACGCAGTATTTT.

This sequence joins TRBV28 and TRBJ1-2; unclear D gene. The germline V gene encodes CDR1 MDHEN and CDR2 SYDVKM. V was cut by 7 bases and J by 8 bases, with 17 bases left in between. There are 13 residues in the CDR3. The CDR3 spells CASTERVFEGYTF. CDR3 nucleotides: TGTGCCAGCACCGAAAGGGTCTTCGAGGGCTACACCTTC.

This CDR3 is CASSTTGALVDTQYF. The CDR3 region has the DNA TGTGCCAGCAGCACGACAGGGGCCCTCGTGGATACGCAGTATTTT. V is TRBV9 and J is TRBJ2-3; 8 positions match TRBD1. CDR1 and CDR2 from the germline V gene are SGDLS and YYNGEE. The V segment lost 4 bases and the J segment 6 bases; nucleotides outside the gene matches: 10. The CDR3 consists of 15 residues.

This chain joins TRBV6-1 and TRBJ2-7; possibly TRBD1 for D (6 bases). Germline V lookup: CDR1 MNHNS, CDR2 SASEGT. With 4 bases removed from V and 0 bases from J, the gap between germline ends came to 16 bases. CDR3 size: 16 residues. The CDR3 region is CASSGPGTPSSYEQYF. CDR3 bases: TGTGCCAGCAGTGGGCCCGGGACACCGAGCTCCTACGAGCAGTACTTC.

The V gene is TRBV7-3, the J gene TRBJ2-1; tentative D call: TRBD1 (5 bases). V shed 2 bases and J shed 6 bases, with 11 bases lying between them. CDR1 and CDR2 (germline): SGHTA, FQGTGA. This CDR3 is built from 14 residues. In DNA form, the CDR3 reads TGTGCCAGCAGCTTAGATGCAGGGCGCAATGAGCAGTTCTTC. It codes for CASSLDAGRNEQFF.

The genes are TRBV14 and TRBJ2-3; 13 bases agree with TRBD2. This CDR3 spans 15 amino acids. With V trimmed by 4 bases and J by 6 bases, 4 bases remained unmatched. CDR1 SGHDN and CDR2 FVKESK come from the germline V gene. The CDR3, as DNA: TGTGCCAGCAGCCGGACTAGCGGGAGTCGTGATACGCAGTATTTT. It encodes CASSRTSGSRDTQYF.

The chain has TRBV9 and TRBJ1-2; possibly TRBD1 for D (6 bases). CDR3 length: 15 residues. The V end was cut by 3 bases, the J end by 4 bases, with 16 bases between. The germline V gene encodes CDR1 SGDLS and CDR2 YYNGEE. CDR3 residues: CASSASTGLFYGYTF. DNA for the CDR3: TGTGCCAGCAGCGCGTCGACAGGCTTGTTCTATGGCTACACCTTC.

J is TRBJ2-3 and V is TRBV6-5; no definite D call. The germline V gene encodes CDR1 MNHEY and CDR2 SVGAGI. The V and J ends lost 6 bases and 0 bases respectively, with 4 bases between them. This CDR3 has 12 residues. The CDR3 protein is CASRRSTDTQYF. DNA of the CDR3: TGTGCCAGCAGGAGAAGCACAGATACGCAGTATTTT.

This clone was observed once. Other DNA sequences in the sample encode the same CDR3. This chain uses TRBV29-1 with TRBJ2-7, with TRBD2 matching 10 bases. The CDR3 totals 14 residues. The germline V gene has CDR1 SQVTM and CDR2 ANQGSEA. The trim removed 4 bases at V and 2 bases at J, leaving 5 bases unmatched. CDR3 DNA: TGCAGCGTTGGGGGGCTAGCGGGAGCCTACGAGCAGTACTTC. This sequence encodes CSVGGLAGAYEQYF.

Written as DNA, the CDR3 is TGTGCCAGCAGCCCGCAGTTTATAAGGACTAGCGCAGCCTACGAGCAGTACTTC. Translated: CASSPQFIRTSAAYEQYF. The chain links TRBV4-2 to TRBJ2-7; TRBD2 matches at 9 bases. V was pared by 4 bases and J by 2 bases, with 15 bases of the junction left unmatched. Germline values: CDR1 LGHNA, CDR2 YNFKEQ. This CDR3 region has 18 residues.

The rearrangement joins TRBV7-6 to TRBJ1-4, with D uncertain. The V gene's germline CDR1 is SGHVS and CDR2 FNYEAQ. The CDR3 runs to 15 residues. Trimming shortened V by 0 bases and J by 7 bases, and 12 bases separated the two germline ends. The CDR3 is CASSLARGSGEKLFF. CDR3 coding DNA: TGTGCCAGCAGCTTAGCGCGGGGTTCGGGTGAAAAACTGTTTTTT.

The J gene is TRBJ2-4, the V gene TRBV7-2; the D gene could be TRBD1 or TRBD2 (5 bases each). Looked up from germline, CDR1 is SGHTA and CDR2 is FQGNSA. The CDR3 sequence is 17 residues long. V was cut by 0 bases and J by 5 bases, with 17 bases left in between. The DNA for the CDR3 is TGTGCCAGCAGCTTAGCGGGGGTAAGGGGCCCCCAAAACATTCAGTACTTC. Its translation: CASSLAGVRGPQNIQYF.

The chain has TRBV4-2 and TRBJ2-7; 11 bases match TRBD2. The CDR3 is made up of 19 amino acids. J was trimmed by 7 bases and V by 2 bases; bases with no gene match: 19. Germline V CDR1 and CDR2: LGHNA, YNFKEQ. CDR3 protein: CASSQSIRTSGPMLGEQYF. CDR3 DNA sequence: TGTGCCAGCAGCCAATCGATCCGGACTAGCGGGCCCATGTTGGGGGAGCAGTACTTC.

The gene calls are TRBV19 and TRBJ2-1; maybe TRBD2 (5 bases). The CDR3 spans 12 residues. V was trimmed by 2 bases and J by 7 bases, leaving 6 bases between them. From germline, CDR1 is LNHDA and CDR2 SQIVND (reference sequence). This CDR3 is CASSIRENEQFF. In DNA, the CDR3 is TGTGCCAGTAGTATACGGGAAAATGAGCAGTTCTTC.

The J gene is TRBJ2-7, the V gene TRBV18, with D unresolved. Germline CDR1 reads KGHSH; CDR2 reads LQKENI. CDR3 size: 13 residues. Trimming shortened V by 2 bases and J by 3 bases, and 8 bases separated the two germline ends. The CDR3: CASSPEFLYEQYF. The CDR3 DNA follows: TGTGCCAGCTCACCAGAGTTTCTCTACGAGCAGTACTTC.

This chain uses TRBV7-4 with TRBJ2-7; TRBD1 aligns across 7 bases. Trimming removed 5 bases from V and 0 bases from J; junction bases left unmatched: 10. CDR3 length equals 16 residues. The germline V gene encodes CDR1 SGHVT and CDR2 SQSDAQ. CDR3: CASSDIQGPFSYEQYF. The DNA of the CDR3 is TGTGCCAGCAGCGACATACAGGGGCCCTTCTCCTACGAGCAGTACTTC. Supplemented by reference TRBV7-4 and TRBJ2-7, the full variable domain reads GAGVSQSPRYKVAKRGRDVALRCDSISGHVTLYWYRQTLGQGSEVLTYSQSDAQRDKSGRPSGRFSAERPERSVSTLKIQRTEQGDSAVYLCASSDIQGPFSYEQYFGPGTRLTVT.

The V and J genes are TRBV7-9 and TRBJ1-1; perhaps TRBD1 as D (6 bases). The V gene lost 5 bases and the J gene lost 5 bases, with 12 bases spanning the gap. CDR3 size: 13 residues. Germline V lookup: CDR1 SEHNR, CDR2 FQNEAQ (reference sequence). The CDR3 DNA follows: TGTGCCAGCAGCGCGAGGGGGGTGACTGAAGCTTTCTTT. Its translation: CASSARGVTEAFF.

The V gene is TRBV4-3, the J gene TRBJ2-1; 9 bases map to TRBD2. The V gene end was trimmed by 1 base and the J gene end by 2 bases; junction bases not matched to a gene: 12. From germline, CDR1 is LGHNA and CDR2 YSLEER. The CDR3 has 19 residues. The CDR3 region is CASSQVISGRKGTYNEQFF. CDR3 sequence (DNA): TGCGCCAGCAGCCAAGTCATTAGCGGGAGAAAAGGAACCTACAATGAGCAGTTCTTC.

This rearrangement joins TRBV7-3 to TRBJ2-1; 8 nucleotides match TRBD1. The CDR3 extends over 16 amino acids. V trimming: 2 bases; J trimming: 7 bases; junction bases outside the gene matches: 10. Germline V gives CDR1 SGHTA, CDR2 FQGTGA. The CDR3 nucleotides are TGTGCCAGCAGCTTAGCGATCGCGACAGGGGTAAATGAGCAGTTCTTC. This gives the protein CASSLAIATGVNEQFF.